This T cell receptor (beta chain) is drawn from a study of T cell responses to AZD1222 COVID-19 vaccine. Turning to this clone: Its antigen remains unknown.

CDR1 is SEHNR, CDR2 FQNEAQ, per germline (reference sequence). The CDR3 is made up of 16 amino acids. V shed 2 bases, J shed 6 bases, and the junction held 10 bases outside the gene matches. Notes on the study in general: Baseline seropositives among AZD1222 recipients totaled only five or six. Spike-specific TCR breadth and depth both grew after two AZD1222 doses. Repertoire sampling happened only post peak T cell response.

Assay: immunoSEQ multiplex PCR; the TCRdb copy retains only in-frame clones and omits some. The sample has 200,000 or so clones; 94% are singletons. J is TRBJ1-5 and V is TRBV7-9; 7 bases align to TRBD1. This material consisted of peripheral blood, taken on day 0 of AZD1222 vaccination. This clonotype was sampled from an adult in good health. CDR3 nucleotides: TGTGCCAGCAGCTTACATTTCGACAGGGAAATTCAGCCCCAGCATTTT. Its translation: CASSLHFDREIQPQHF.